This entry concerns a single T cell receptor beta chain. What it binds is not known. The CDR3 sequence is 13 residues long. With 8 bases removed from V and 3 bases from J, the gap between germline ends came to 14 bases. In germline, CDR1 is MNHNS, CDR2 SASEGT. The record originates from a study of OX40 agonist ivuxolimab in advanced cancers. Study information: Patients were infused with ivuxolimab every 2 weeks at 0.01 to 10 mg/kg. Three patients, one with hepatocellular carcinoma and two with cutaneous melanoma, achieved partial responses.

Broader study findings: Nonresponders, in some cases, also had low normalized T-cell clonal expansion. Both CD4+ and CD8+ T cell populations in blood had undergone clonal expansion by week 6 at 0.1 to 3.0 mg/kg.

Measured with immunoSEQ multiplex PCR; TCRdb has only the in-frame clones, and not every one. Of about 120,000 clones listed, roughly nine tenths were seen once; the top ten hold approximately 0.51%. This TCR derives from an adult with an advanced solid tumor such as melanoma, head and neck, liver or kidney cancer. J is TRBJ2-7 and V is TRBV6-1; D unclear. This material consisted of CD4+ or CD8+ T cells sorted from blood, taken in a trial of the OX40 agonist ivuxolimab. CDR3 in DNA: TGTGCCAGCGTCGACCCGGTGGGCTACGAGCAGTACTTC. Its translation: CASVDPVGYEQYF.